The 25 T cell receptor beta chains given below trace back to one sample, sequenced in a study of cytomegalovirus exposure and HLA in healthy donors. The PCR ran on 60 Vbeta and 13 Jbeta primers. The assay was immunoSEQ multiplex PCR, and TCRdb's table has in-frame clones only and misses some. This sample has under 80,000 clones, with approximately 75% found just once. The sample consisted of PBMCs. The receptors shown here come from a woman aged 25 to 39 in good health and CMV-seronegative.

J is TRBJ2-1 and V is TRBV29-1; D call uncertain. The CDR3 extends over 12 amino acids. V was cut by 7 bases and J by 6 bases, with 13 bases left in between. Germline CDR1 and CDR2: SQVTM and ANQGSEA. The CDR3 DNA follows: TGCAGCGAAGTAGAGCTCTCCAATGAGCAGTTCTTC. Translating it yields CSEVELSNEQFF.

The chain joins TRBV28 to TRBJ1-2, with a tentative D call TRBD1 (5 bases). In germline, CDR1 is MDHEN, CDR2 SYDVKM. This CDR3 has 18 residues. V lost 1 base and J 2 bases, leaving 20 bases between the germline ends. CDR3 in amino acids: CASSLLRSTPQANYGYTF. DNA for the CDR3: TGTGCCAGCAGTTTATTAAGGAGCACCCCACAGGCGAACTATGGCTACACCTTC.

The chain uses TRBV28 and TRBJ2-7; 7 nucleotides agree with TRBD1. The length of the CDR3 is 14 residues. Germline V lookup: CDR1 MDHEN, CDR2 SYDVKM. Trimming at V came to 6 bases and at J to 3 bases, leaving 8 bases not matched to a gene. The CDR3 loop reads CASRDRPRHYEQYF. In nucleotides, the CDR3 is TGTGCCAGCAGGGACAGGCCGCGGCACTACGAGCAGTACTTC.

The V and J genes are TRBV6-1 and TRBJ1-2; perhaps TRBD1 as D (6 bases). The V and J ends lost 4 bases and 6 bases respectively, with 12 bases between them. The germline gives CDR1 MNHNS, CDR2 SASEGT. The CDR3 extends over 13 amino acids. The DNA of the CDR3 is TGTGCCAGCAGTGCCCGACAGGTGGATGGCTACACCTTC. Protein product: CASSARQVDGYTF.

The chain combines TRBV19 with TRBJ2-4, with a possible D match to TRBD1 (6 bases). Germline V gene sequence: CDR1 LNHDA, CDR2 SQIVND (reference sequence). The CDR3 sequence is 15 residues long. Trimming stripped 5 bases from V and 6 bases from J, with 17 bases between. CDR3 sequence reads: CASSSPTGTINIQYF. The DNA for the CDR3 is TGTGCCAGTAGTTCACCTACAGGGACCATAAACATTCAGTACTTC.

This clone occurred a few times. The genes are TRBV4-1 and TRBJ2-7, with D unclear. V was shortened by 0 bases and J by 4 bases, with 7 bases between the two germline ends. CDR1 and CDR2 from the germline V gene are MGHRA and YSYEKL. CDR3 length: 13 amino acids. For the CDR3, the DNA is TGCGCCAGCAGCCAAGAGGTCGGGTACGAGCAGTACTTC. Its translation: CASSQEVGYEQYF.

The chain is built from TRBV18 and TRBJ1-3, with D possibly being TRBD1 (5 bases). The V gene's germline CDR1 is KGHSH and CDR2 LQKENI. V was trimmed by 2 bases and J by 1 base, leaving 9 bases between them. The CDR3 extends over 15 amino acids. The CDR3: CASSPIGVSGNTIYF. The DNA of the CDR3 is TGTGCCAGCTCACCAATAGGGGTATCTGGAAACACCATATATTTT.

In its sample, this clone is large. This chain uses TRBV27 with TRBJ2-6, with TRBD1 matching 11 bases. Per germline, CDR1 MNHEY and CDR2 SMNVEV (reference sequence). V lost 6 bases, J lost 0 bases, and 7 bases stayed unmatched. This CDR3 comprises 18 residues. The chain's CDR3 is CASSTGTGGFSGANVLTF. Written as DNA, the CDR3 is TGTGCCAGCAGCACCGGGACAGGGGGTTTCTCTGGGGCCAACGTCCTGACTTTC.

This rearrangement joins TRBV10-3 to TRBJ2-2; 10 positions agree with TRBD1. Germline V gene data show CDR1 as ENHRY and CDR2 as SYGVKD. J was trimmed by 5 bases and V by 4 bases; bases with no gene match: 4. This CDR3 region has 15 residues. The DNA for the CDR3 is TGTGCCATCAGTGGGAAGGGACAGGGGACCGGGGAGCTGTTTTTT. The encoded protein is CAISGKGQGTGELFF.

This clone is judged medium-sized. The chain is built from TRBV2 and TRBJ1-1, with TRBD1 matching over 7 bases. The junction had 9 bases not matched to a gene; V was cut back by 6 bases and J by 8 bases. The CDR3 spans 13 residues. In germline, CDR1 is SNHLY, CDR2 FYNNEI. The CDR3 loop is CASRPDRKSEAFF. In DNA, the CDR3 is TGTGCCAGCAGACCGGACAGGAAAAGCGAAGCTTTCTTT.

This sequence joins TRBV7-2 and TRBJ2-3; 8 bases are shared with TRBD2. The CDR3 is made up of 15 amino acids. Trimming at V came to 4 bases and at J to 4 bases, leaving 7 bases not matched to a gene. CDR1 SGHTA and CDR2 FQGNSA come from the germline V gene. In nucleotides, the CDR3 is TGTGCCAGCAGCTCCCCAGCGGGAGAGTCAGATACGCAGTATTTT. It specifies CASSSPAGESDTQYF.

The gene calls are TRBV6-5 and TRBJ2-5; 7 bases match TRBD1. The V gene's germline CDR1 is MNHEY and CDR2 SVGAGI. V dropped 0 bases and J dropped 4; count of bases not matched to a gene: 5. This CDR3 has 15 residues. The CDR3 protein is CASSYSTGIGETQYF. The CDR3 bases are TGTGCCAGCAGTTACTCGACAGGGATCGGAGAGACCCAGTACTTC.

This chain uses TRBV29-1 with TRBJ1-4; D unresolved. The germline CDR1 and CDR2 sequences are SQVTM and ANQGSEA. The germline V and J ends were trimmed by 2 bases and 15 bases, with 19 bases remaining between them. The CDR3 spans 13 residues. The CDR3 sequence: CSVEQAGGPRVFF. CDR3 DNA sequence: TGCAGCGTTGAACAGGCAGGAGGGCCAAGGGTGTTTTTT.

As DNA, the CDR3 is TGTGCCAGCAGCGTAGGCCGCCTAGACAATGAGCAGTTCTTC. Its translation: CASSVGRLDNEQFF. The rearrangement uses TRBV9 and TRBJ2-1; D gene uncertain. This CDR3 region has 14 residues. The V end was cut by 0 bases, the J end by 5 bases, with 9 bases between. Per germline, CDR1 SGDLS and CDR2 YYNGEE.

As DNA, the CDR3 is TGTGCCAGCAGCCATACCGGAGGGTTGAACACCGGGGAGCTGTTTTTT. Translating gives CASSHTGGLNTGELFF. The gene calls are TRBV11-2 and TRBJ2-2; D perhaps matches TRBD2 (6 bases). The CDR3 runs to 16 residues. Trimming cost V 5 bases and J 1 base, with 14 bases left between them. Germline-derived CDR1 and CDR2 are SGHAT and FQNNGV.

The chain couples TRBV7-6 to TRBJ2-7; no clear D gene. From germline, CDR1 is SGHVS and CDR2 FNYEAQ. V dropped 6 bases and J dropped 0 bases, with 9 bases sitting between them. This CDR3 has 13 amino acids. The CDR3, as DNA: TGTGCCAGCAGTCCGATAGACTCCTACGAGCAGTACTTC. It translates to CASSPIDSYEQYF.

The sample holds a few counts of this clone. The chain combines TRBV30 with TRBJ2-6, with D possibly TRBD1 on 6 matching bases. Trimming removed 5 bases from V and 0 bases from J, with 17 bases in between. The CDR3 length is 17 residues. The V gene's germline CDR1 is GTSNPN and CDR2 SVGIG (reference sequence). Here the CDR3 DNA reads TGTGCCTGGGTTCCTCAGGGGAGCCGCTCTGGGGCCAACGTCCTGACTTTC. Amino acid sequence: CAWVPQGSRSGANVLTF. The full variable domain, with the rest looked up from reference TRBV30 and TRBJ2-6, is SQTIHQWPATLVQPVGSPLSLECTVEGTSNPNLYWYRQAAGRGLQLLFYSVGIGQISSEVPQNLSASRPQDRQFILSSKKLLLSDSGFYLCAWVPQGSRSGANVLTFGAGSRLTVL.

The chain has TRBV5-6 and TRBJ2-7; 8 nucleotides line up with TRBD2. J was trimmed by 6 bases and V by 3 bases; bases with no gene match: 5. Germline CDR1 is SGHDT and CDR2 is YYEEEE. The CDR3 runs 13 residues. The CDR3 DNA is TGTGCCAGCAGCTCTCCCGCGGGGGGCGAGCAGTACGTC. The encoded protein is CASSSPAGGEQYV.

The rearrangement uses TRBV29-1 and TRBJ2-1; maybe TRBD2 (5 bases). The germline V gene encodes CDR1 SQVTM and CDR2 ANQGSEA. CDR3 length equals 16 residues. V was cut by 4 bases and J by 0 bases, with 16 bases left in between. For the CDR3, the DNA is TGCAGCGTTGGTCCGGGAACGGCCAGCTCCTACAATGAGCAGTTCTTC. This translates into CSVGPGTASSYNEQFF.

This clone was counted a single time. The CDR3 protein is CATQIGGDDNEQFF. CDR3 DNA: TGTGCCACCCAAATCGGCGGTGACGACAATGAGCAGTTCTTC. The V call is TRBV6-6, the J call TRBJ2-1; D unclear. Per germline, CDR1 MNHNY and CDR2 SVGAGI (reference sequence). The CDR3 loop spans 14 amino acids. V lost 10 bases and J 5 bases, leaving 18 bases between the germline ends.

V usage is TRBV10-3 and J usage is TRBJ2-1; 10 bases align to TRBD1. This CDR3 contains 15 residues. The ends lost 4 bases at V and 8 bases at J; junction bases unmatched: 8. The germline V gene has CDR1 ENHRY and CDR2 SYGVKD. CDR3 nucleotides: TGTGCCATCAGTGCTAGGGACAGGGGAAGGGATGAGCAGTTCTTC. Translated: CAISARDRGRDEQFF.

The V call is TRBV6-5, the J call TRBJ1-1; D is ambiguous. This CDR3 has 15 residues. Looked up from germline, CDR1 is MNHEY and CDR2 is SVGAGI. V was shortened by 2 bases and J by 5 bases, with 15 bases between the two germline ends. CDR3 sequence reads: CASSYDSRDTTEAFF. CDR3 bases: TGTGCCAGCAGTTACGATTCGAGGGATACTACTGAAGCTTTCTTT.

This clone was recorded once. The chain carries TRBV19 and TRBJ1-1, with TRBD1 matching over 9 bases. V trimming: 7 bases; J trimming: 5 bases; junction bases outside the gene matches: 8. The length of the CDR3 is 14 residues. The germline CDR1 and CDR2 sequences are LNHDA and SQIVND (reference sequence). The chain's CDR3 is CASTLGQGMTEAFF. For the CDR3, the DNA is TGTGCCAGTACCCTGGGACAGGGCATGACTGAAGCTTTCTTT.

V gene TRBV7-2 combines with J gene TRBJ1-2, with 9 bases lining up with TRBD1. With V trimmed by 4 bases and J by 3 bases, 6 bases remained unmatched. Germline V lookup: CDR1 SGHTA, CDR2 FQGNSA. The CDR3 is 15 residues long. CDR3 DNA: TGTGCCAGCAGCTCTATGACAGGGGGTGACTATGGCTACACCTTC. Protein sequence: CASSSMTGGDYGYTF.

This chain links TRBV15 with TRBJ1-3; tentatively, D is TRBD1 (6 bases). This CDR3 comprises 19 residues. Germline assignment: CDR1 LNHNV and CDR2 YYDKDF (reference sequence). Trimming cost V 0 bases and J 2 bases, with 20 bases left between them. CDR3: CATSRDLPRGALAGNTIYF. In DNA form, the CDR3 reads TGTGCCACCAGCAGAGATCTCCCACGGGGGGCTTTAGCTGGAAACACCATATATTTT.